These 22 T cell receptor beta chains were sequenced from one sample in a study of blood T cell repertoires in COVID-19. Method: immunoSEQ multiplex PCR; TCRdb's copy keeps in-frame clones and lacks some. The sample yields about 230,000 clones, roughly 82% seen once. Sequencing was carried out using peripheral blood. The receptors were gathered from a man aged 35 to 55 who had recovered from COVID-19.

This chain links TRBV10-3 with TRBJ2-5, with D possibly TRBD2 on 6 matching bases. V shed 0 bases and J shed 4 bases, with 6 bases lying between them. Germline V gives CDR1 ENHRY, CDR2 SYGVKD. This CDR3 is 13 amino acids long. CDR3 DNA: TGTGCCATCAGTGAGTCCGGGGGAGAGACCCAGTACTTC. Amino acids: CAISESGGETQYF.

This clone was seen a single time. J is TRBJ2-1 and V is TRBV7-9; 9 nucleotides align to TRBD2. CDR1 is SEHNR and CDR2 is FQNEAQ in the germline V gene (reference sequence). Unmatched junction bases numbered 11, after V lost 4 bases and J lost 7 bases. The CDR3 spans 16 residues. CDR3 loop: CASSSSVAGDRNEQFF. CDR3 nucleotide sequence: TGTGCCAGCAGCTCCTCAGTAGCGGGAGACCGGAATGAGCAGTTCTTC.

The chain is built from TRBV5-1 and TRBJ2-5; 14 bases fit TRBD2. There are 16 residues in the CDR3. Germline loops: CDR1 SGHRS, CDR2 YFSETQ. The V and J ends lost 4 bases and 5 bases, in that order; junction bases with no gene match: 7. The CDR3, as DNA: TGCGCCAGCAGCCCGACTAGCGGGAGGGCCGGGGAGACCCAGTACTTC. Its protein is CASSPTSGRAGETQYF.

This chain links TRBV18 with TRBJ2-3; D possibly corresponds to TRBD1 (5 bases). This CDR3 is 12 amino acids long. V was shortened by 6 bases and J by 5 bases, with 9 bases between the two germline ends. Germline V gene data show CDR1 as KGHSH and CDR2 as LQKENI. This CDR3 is CASSSRGDTQYF. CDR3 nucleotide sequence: TGTGCCAGCTCGTCTAGGGGAGATACGCAGTATTTT.

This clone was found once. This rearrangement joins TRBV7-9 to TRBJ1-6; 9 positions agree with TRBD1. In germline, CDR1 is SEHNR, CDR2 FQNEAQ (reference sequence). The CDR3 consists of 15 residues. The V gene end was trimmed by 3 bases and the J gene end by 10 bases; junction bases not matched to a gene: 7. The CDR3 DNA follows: TGTGCCAGCAGCTTCACAGGGGGCGCCGGGTCACCCCTCCACTTT. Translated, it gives CASSFTGGAGSPLHF.

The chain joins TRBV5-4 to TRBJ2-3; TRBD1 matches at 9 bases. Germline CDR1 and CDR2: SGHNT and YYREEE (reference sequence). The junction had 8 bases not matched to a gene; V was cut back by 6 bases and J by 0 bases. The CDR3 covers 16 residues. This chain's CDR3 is CASTPAGTGSTDTQYF. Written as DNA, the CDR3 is TGTGCCAGCACCCCTGCCGGGACAGGGAGCACAGATACGCAGTATTTT.

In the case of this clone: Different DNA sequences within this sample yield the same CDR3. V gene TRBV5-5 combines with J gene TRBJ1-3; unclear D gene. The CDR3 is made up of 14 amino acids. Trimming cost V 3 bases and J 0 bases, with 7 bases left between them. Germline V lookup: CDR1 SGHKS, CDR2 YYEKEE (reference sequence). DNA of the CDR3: TGTGCCAGCAGCTCCCTGAGCTCTGGAAACACCATATATTTT. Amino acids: CASSSLSSGNTIYF.

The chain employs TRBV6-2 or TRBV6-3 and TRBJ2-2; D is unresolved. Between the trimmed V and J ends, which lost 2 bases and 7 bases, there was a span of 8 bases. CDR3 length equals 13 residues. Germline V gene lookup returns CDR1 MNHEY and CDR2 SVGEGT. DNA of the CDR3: TGTGCCAGCAGTTACGGCCTTGACGGGGAGCTGTTTTTT. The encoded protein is CASSYGLDGELFF.

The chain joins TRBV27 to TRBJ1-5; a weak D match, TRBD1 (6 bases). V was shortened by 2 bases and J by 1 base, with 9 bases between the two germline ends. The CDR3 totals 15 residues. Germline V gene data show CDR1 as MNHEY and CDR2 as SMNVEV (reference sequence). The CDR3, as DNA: TGTGCCAGCAGTTTAAGGGGGATGAGCAATCAGCCCCAGCATTTT. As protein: CASSLRGMSNQPQHF.

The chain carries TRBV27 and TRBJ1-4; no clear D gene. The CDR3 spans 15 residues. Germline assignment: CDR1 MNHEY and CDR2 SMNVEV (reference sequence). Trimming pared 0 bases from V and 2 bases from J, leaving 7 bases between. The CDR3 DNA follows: TGTGCCAGCAGTTTATCTTCTGCGACTAATGAAAAACTGTTTTTT. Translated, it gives CASSLSSATNEKLFF.

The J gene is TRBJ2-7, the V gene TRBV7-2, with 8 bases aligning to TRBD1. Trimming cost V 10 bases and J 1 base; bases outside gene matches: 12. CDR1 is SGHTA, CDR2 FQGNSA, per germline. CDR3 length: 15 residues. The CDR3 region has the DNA TGTGCCACCTCCCCAACAGGGGGGTCTTCCTACGAGCAGTACTTC. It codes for CATSPTGGSSYEQYF.

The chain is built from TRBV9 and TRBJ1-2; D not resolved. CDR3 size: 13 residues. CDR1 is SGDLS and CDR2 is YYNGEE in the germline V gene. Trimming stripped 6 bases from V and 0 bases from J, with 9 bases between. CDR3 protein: CASTRGSNYGYTF. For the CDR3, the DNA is TGTGCCAGCACTCGCGGGTCTAACTATGGCTACACCTTC.

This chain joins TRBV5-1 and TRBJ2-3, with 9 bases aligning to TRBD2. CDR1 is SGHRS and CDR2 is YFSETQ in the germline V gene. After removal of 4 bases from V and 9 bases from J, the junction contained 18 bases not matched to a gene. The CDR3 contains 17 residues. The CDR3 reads CASSIAGAGGGTETQYF. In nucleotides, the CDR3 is TGCGCCAGCAGCATAGCGGGGGCCGGCGGGGGAACTGAGACGCAGTATTTT.

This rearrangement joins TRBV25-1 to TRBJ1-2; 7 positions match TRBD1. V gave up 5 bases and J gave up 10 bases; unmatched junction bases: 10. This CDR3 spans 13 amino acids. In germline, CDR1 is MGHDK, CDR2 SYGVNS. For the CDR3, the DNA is TGTGCCAGCAGTCCCCATGGGACAGCTACCTACACCTTC. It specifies CASSPHGTATYTF.

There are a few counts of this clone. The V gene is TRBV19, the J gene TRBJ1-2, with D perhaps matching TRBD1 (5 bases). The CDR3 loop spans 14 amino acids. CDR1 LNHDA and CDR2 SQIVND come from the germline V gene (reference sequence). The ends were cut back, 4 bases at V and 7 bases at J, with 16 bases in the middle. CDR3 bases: TGTGCCAGTAGTAACTGGCAGGGTACCGGTGGCTACACCTTC. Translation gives CASSNWQGTGGYTF.

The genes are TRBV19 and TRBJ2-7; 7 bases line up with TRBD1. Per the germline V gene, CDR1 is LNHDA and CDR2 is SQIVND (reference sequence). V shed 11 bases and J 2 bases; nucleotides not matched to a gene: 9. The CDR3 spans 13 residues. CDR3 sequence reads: CAGYWQGAYEQYF. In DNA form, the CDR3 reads TGTGCCGGATACTGGCAGGGGGCCTACGAGCAGTACTTC.

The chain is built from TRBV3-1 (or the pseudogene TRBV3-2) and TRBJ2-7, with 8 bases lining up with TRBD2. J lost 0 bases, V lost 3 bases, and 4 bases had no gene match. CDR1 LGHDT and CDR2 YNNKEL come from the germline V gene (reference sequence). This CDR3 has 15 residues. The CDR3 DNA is TGTGCCAGCAGCCATAGCGGGGCCCCCTCCTACGAGCAGTACTTC. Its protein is CASSHSGAPSYEQYF.

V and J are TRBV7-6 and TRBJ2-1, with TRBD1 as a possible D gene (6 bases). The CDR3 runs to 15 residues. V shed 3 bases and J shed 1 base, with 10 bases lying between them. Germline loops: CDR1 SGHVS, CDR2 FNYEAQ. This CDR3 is CASSFGQRSYNEQFF. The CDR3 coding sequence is TGTGCCAGCAGCTTTGGACAGAGGTCCTACAATGAGCAGTTCTTC.

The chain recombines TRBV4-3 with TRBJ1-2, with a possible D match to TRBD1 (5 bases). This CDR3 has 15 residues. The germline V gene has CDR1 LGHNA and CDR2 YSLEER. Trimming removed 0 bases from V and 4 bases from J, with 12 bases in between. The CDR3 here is CASSQEAGRSYGYTF. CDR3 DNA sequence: TGCGCCAGCAGCCAAGAGGCGGGACGGAGCTATGGCTACACCTTC.

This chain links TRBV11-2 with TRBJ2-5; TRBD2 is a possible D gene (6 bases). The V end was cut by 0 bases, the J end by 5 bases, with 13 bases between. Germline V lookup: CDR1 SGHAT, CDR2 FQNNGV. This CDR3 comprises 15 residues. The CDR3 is CASSLDGGGGETQYF. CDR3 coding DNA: TGTGCCAGCAGCTTAGACGGGGGTGGCGGGGAGACCCAGTACTTC.

CDR3 region: CASSQGADTQYF. In nucleotides, the CDR3 is TGTGCCAGCAGCCAGGGAGCAGATACGCAGTATTTT. The J gene is TRBJ2-3, the V gene TRBV3-1 (or the pseudogene TRBV3-2); D might be TRBD2 (5 bases). The CDR3 has 12 residues. Germline assignment: CDR1 LGHDT and CDR2 YNNKEL (reference sequence). V lost 3 bases and J 4 bases, leaving 5 bases between the germline ends.

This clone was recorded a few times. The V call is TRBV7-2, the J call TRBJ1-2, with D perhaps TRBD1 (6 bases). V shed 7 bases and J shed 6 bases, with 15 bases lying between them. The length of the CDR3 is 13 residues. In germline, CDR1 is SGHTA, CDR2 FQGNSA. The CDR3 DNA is TGTGCCAGCACCGAAGACGAGGGGGATGGCTACACCTTC. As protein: CASTEDEGDGYTF.